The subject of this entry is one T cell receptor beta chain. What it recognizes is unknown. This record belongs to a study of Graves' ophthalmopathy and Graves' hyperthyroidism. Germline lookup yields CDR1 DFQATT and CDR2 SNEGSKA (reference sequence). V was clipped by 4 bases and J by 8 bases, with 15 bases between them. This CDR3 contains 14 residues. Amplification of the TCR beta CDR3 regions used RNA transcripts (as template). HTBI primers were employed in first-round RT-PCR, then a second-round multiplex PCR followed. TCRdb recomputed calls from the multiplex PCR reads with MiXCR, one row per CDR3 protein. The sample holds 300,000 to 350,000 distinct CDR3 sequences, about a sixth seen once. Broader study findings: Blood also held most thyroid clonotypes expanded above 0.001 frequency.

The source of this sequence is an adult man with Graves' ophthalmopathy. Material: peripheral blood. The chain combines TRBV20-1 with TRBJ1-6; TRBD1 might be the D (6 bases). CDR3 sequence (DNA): TGCAGTGCTAACCATAGGGGGATAGATTCACCCCTCCACTTT. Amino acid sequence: CSANHRGIDSPLHF.